A selection of T cell receptor beta chains follows, all from one sample in a study of EBV T-cell therapy then PD-1 blockade in nasopharyngeal carcinoma. Sequencing was performed with immunoSEQ multiplex PCR; in TCRdb, only in-frame clones are kept and a portion is missing. Found here are 15,000 or so clones, about 85% of them singletons; the top ten hold 32%. Their target antigens are unknown. This specimen was CD8+ T cells from blood, taken at day 105 from a patient whose treatment included autologous EBV-specific T cells and nivolumab. These receptors were taken from a man aged 40-49 years with nasopharyngeal carcinoma. CDR3s include the opening cysteine and the closing phenylalanine or tryptophan. A D gene is named only where the DNA matches it firmly. Part of the rows lack a size; the others show once, few, many or a class for expanded clones.

d_call | j_call | clone_size | v_call | cdr3_aa | cdr3_nt
NA | TRBJ1-6 | NA | TRBV9 | CASSVVGDDSPLHF | TGTGCCAGCAGCGTAGTAGGAGACGATTCACCCCTCCACTTT
NA | TRBJ1-1 | NA | TRBV27 | CASSSLALGNTEAFF | TGTGCCAGCAGTTCCCTTGCCCTTGGGAACACTGAAGCTTTCTTT
NA | TRBJ2-7 | NA | TRBV12-3/TRBV12-4 | CASSLGGLEQYF | TGTGCCAGCAGTTTAGGTGGTCTCGAGCAGTACTTC
TRBD2 | TRBJ2-3 | NA | TRBV19 | CASRESLAGDTDTQYF | TGTGCCAGTAGAGAGAGCCTAGCGGGGGACACAGATACGCAGTATTTT
NA | TRBJ1-1 | once | TRBV9 | CASSPSPANTEAFF | TGTGCCAGCAGCCCAAGTCCCGCGAACACTGAAGCTTTCTTT
NA | TRBJ2-7 | NA | TRBV12-3/TRBV12-4 | CASSFRGSYEQYF | TGTGCCAGCAGTTTCAGGGGCTCCTACGAGCAGTACTTC
NA | TRBJ2-4 | few | TRBV28 | CASMSSRFIQYF | TGTGCCAGCATGAGTTCCCGCTTCATTCAGTACTTC
NA | TRBJ1-5 | NA | TRBV27 | CASSLSRNQPQHF | TGTGCCAGCAGTTTATCACGCAATCAGCCCCAGCATTTT
NA | TRBJ2-2 | NA | TRBV5-4 | CASSPPGQGDTGELFF | TGTGCCAGCAGCCCCCCCGGGCAGGGCGACACCGGGGAGCTGTTTTTT
NA | TRBJ2-6 | NA | TRBV6-4 | CASSDSEGSSGANVLTF | TGTGCCAGCAGTGACTCAGAGGGGAGCTCTGGGGCCAACGTCCTGACTTTC
TRBD1 | TRBJ2-2 | few | TRBV7-6 | CASSSPGTGGTGELFF | TGTGCCAGCAGCTCCCCCGGGACAGGGGGAACCGGGGAGCTGTTTTTT
NA | TRBJ1-1 | NA | TRBV28 | CASRSGWGTEAFF | TGTGCCAGCAGGTCGGGGTGGGGAACTGAAGCTTTCTTT
TRBD2 | TRBJ2-7 | NA | TRBV4-2 | CASSLLPGLAYEQYF | TGTGCCAGCAGCCTCCTACCCGGACTAGCTTACGAGCAGTACTTC
NA | TRBJ2-7 | NA | TRBV28 | CASSLDRAYEQYF | TGTGCCAGCAGTCTGGACCGCGCCTACGAGCAGTACTTC
NA | TRBJ1-5 | NA | TRBV6-2/TRBV6-3 | CASSLGRPSNQPQHF | TGTGCCAGCAGTCTCGGACGGCCTAGCAATCAGCCCCAGCATTTT
TRBD1 | TRBJ1-5 | NA | TRBV4-1 | CASSSDRGRGQPQHF | TGCGCCAGCAGCTCGGACAGGGGAAGAGGTCAGCCCCAGCATTTT
NA | TRBJ2-1 | NA | TRBV14 | CASSLTRAWGEQFF | TGTGCCAGCAGCCTGACCCGGGCCTGGGGTGAGCAGTTCTTC
NA | TRBJ1-2 | medium-sized | TRBV27 | CASKIPGRYGYTF | TGTGCCAGCAAAATTCCCGGCCGATATGGCTACACCTTC
NA | TRBJ2-2 | NA | TRBV4-2 | CASSQELTGELFF | TGTGCCAGCAGCCAAGAATTGACAGGGGAGCTGTTTTTT
TRBD2 | TRBJ2-1 | NA | TRBV12-3/TRBV12-4 | CASSGGLANEQFF | TGTGCCAGCAGCGGGGGACTAGCGAATGAGCAGTTCTTC
NA | TRBJ2-5 | NA | TRBV5-4 | CASSLGSQETQYF | TGTGCCAGCAGCTTAGGAAGCCAAGAGACCCAGTACTTC
TRBD1 | TRBJ2-1 | NA | TRBV4-1 | CASSQGIGGDRNINEQFF | TGCGCCAGCAGCCAAGGTATCGGTGGGGACAGAAATATCAATGAGCAGTTCTTC